The rows below give T cell receptor beta chains drawn from one sample of a study of blood T cells in healthy people across ages. TCRdb recomputed calls from the 5' RACE reads with MiXCR, one row per CDR3 protein. The table shows under 2 million distinct CDR3 sequences, with about 35% occurring only once. Sequencing input: blood. These receptors were collected from a woman in her thirties in good health. The CDR3 runs from the conserved cysteine through the conserved F or W. The D gene is left open where the match is weak. The size of a clone is reported for some rows only, either as once, few or many, or as a class for expanded clones.

NA TRBJ2-1 TRBV15 TRBD2 TGTGCCACCAGCCCCCATAGCGGGAGACTCTACAATGAGCAGTTCTTC CATSPHSGRLYNEQFF
NA TRBJ2-3 TRBV4-1 NA TGCGCCAGCAGCCAAGGCCGGGGCGGGGGCGTCACAGATACGCAGTATTTT CASSQGRGGGVTDTQYF
few TRBJ2-7 TRBV20-1 NA TGCAGTGCAAATACAGGGTCCTACGAGCAGTACTTC CSANTGSYEQYF
few TRBJ1-5 TRBV18 NA TGTGCCAGCTCACAGGGGAGTGGTGGTCAGCCCCAGCATTTT CASSQGSGGQPQHF
NA TRBJ2-4 TRBV20-1 NA TGCAGTGCTAGCAAGGACGGGTACATTCAGTACTTC CSASKDGYIQYF
few TRBJ2-6 TRBV6-1 TRBD1 TGTGCCAGCATCAACCCGGGACAGGGGCCCCTGGGGCGAGGGGCCAACGTCCTGACTTTC CASINPGQGPLGRGANVLTF
few TRBJ2-7 TRBV20-1 NA TGCAGTGAATCGACGGGACTTGCGGACGAGCAGTACTTC CSESTGLADEQYF
NA TRBJ1-1 TRBV5-1 NA TGCGCCAGCAGAGTTGGCAGGGATTCTGAAGCTTTCTTT CASRVGRDSEAFF
few TRBJ1-5 TRBV27 NA TGTGCCAGCGGGGTGGGGCAGTATAGCAATCAGCCCCAGCATTTT CASGVGQYSNQPQHF
NA TRBJ1-1 TRBV3-1 NA TGTGCCAGCAGCCAACTCTCTGGGAGGATGAACACTGAAGCTTTCTTT CASSQLSGRMNTEAFF
NA TRBJ2-2 TRBV24-1 TRBD1 TGTGCCACCAGTGATTTGCCGGGGACAGGGGATCCCGGGGAGCTGTTTTTT CATSDLPGTGDPGELFF
NA TRBJ2-7 TRBV7-9 TRBD2 TGTGCCAGCAGCCTGCGGGGGGCCATGGCGTACGGGCAGTACTTC CASSLRGAMAYGQYF
few TRBJ1-1 TRBV20-1 NA TGCAGTGCTAGAGAGGGCAACCGGAATGAAGCTTTCTTT CSAREGNRNEAFF
NA TRBJ2-1 TRBV20-1 TRBD2 TGCAGTGCCTCGGGACTACGTGAGCAGTTCTTC CSASGLREQFF
NA TRBJ1-2 TRBV25-1 NA TGTGCCAGCAGTGCTCCGGACGGACCACACTATGGCTACACCTTC CASSAPDGPHYGYTF
NA TRBJ1-1 TRBV7-9 NA TGTGCCAGCAGACAGGGCGGCGCTGAAGCTTTCTTT CASRQGGAEAFF
NA TRBJ2-3 TRBV11-2 NA TGTGCCAGCAGCTTAGATCCCCGAGGAGATACGCAGTATTTT CASSLDPRGDTQYF
once TRBJ2-1 TRBV6-1 NA TGTGCCAGCAGCTTAGCTCCCCTATCCTACAATGAGCAGTTCTTC CASSLAPLSYNEQFF
NA TRBJ1-4 TRBV7-9 NA TGTGCCAGCAGCTCCTTAACAGCTAATGAAAAACTGTTTTTT CASSSLTANEKLFF
once TRBJ1-6 TRBV28 NA TGTGCCACTTTGATCGGGGGGGCTAGTTCACCCCTCCACTTT CATLIGGASSPLHF
NA TRBJ2-5 TRBV24-1 NA NA CATSALGMGQLGETQYF
few TRBJ1-1 TRBV7-2 NA TGTGCCAGCAGCTTAGGGGAGTACACTGAAGCTTTCTTT CASSLGEYTEAFF
NA TRBJ1-2 TRBV20-1 NA TGCAGACCTGGCTCCAGCTACACCTTC CRPGSSYTF
NA TRBJ1-5 TRBV27 NA TGTGCCAGCAGTTTGCTGGGACAACTCAATCAGCCCCAGCATTTT CASSLLGQLNQPQHF
few TRBJ2-1 TRBV7-2 NA TGTGCCAGCAGCCTCTGGGAGGCCCCCAACAATGAGCAGTTCTTC CASSLWEAPNNEQFF
few TRBJ1-2 TRBV27 TRBD1 TGTGCCAGCAAGGAGGGACAGGTGAACTTCTATGGCTACACCTTC CASKEGQVNFYGYTF
NA TRBJ2-1 TRBV30 TRBD2 TGTGCCTGGAGTTCGGGGGGGGTCTACAATGAGCAGTTCTTC CAWSSGGVYNEQFF
NA TRBJ2-3 TRBV12-3/TRBV12-4 TRBD2 TGTGCCAGCAGCCTGTTGACTAGCGGGGGGGGAGATACGCAGTATTTT CASSLLTSGGGDTQYF
few TRBJ1-5 TRBV6-2/TRBV6-3 NA TGTGCCAGCAGTTTTCCAGGGATGGGGTATAGCAATCAGCCCCAGCATTTT CASSFPGMGYSNQPQHF
NA TRBJ1-2 TRBV20-1 TRBD1 TGCAGTGCTAGAGGGACAGGGGTTGGGGCTCTCGTTTATGGCTACACCTTC CSARGTGVGALVYGYTF
NA TRBJ1-5 TRBV27 NA TGTGCCAGCAGTTATTCGCGCGGTAACAATCAGCCCCAGCATTTT CASSYSRGNNQPQHF
NA TRBJ1-5 TRBV30 NA TGTGCCTGGAGTGAGGGCGGCCCGCAGCCCCAGCATTTT CAWSEGGPQPQHF
NA TRBJ1-5 TRBV7-8 NA TGTGCCAGCAGCTTAGACAGTGGGGGGAATCAGCCCCAGCATTTT CASSLDSGGNQPQHF
NA TRBJ1-2 TRBV29-1 TRBD1 TGCAGCGCGAAAACAGGGGTAGCTAACTATAGCTACACCTTC CSAKTGVANYSYTF
NA TRBJ2-6 TRBV6-2/TRBV6-3 TRBD2 TGTGCCAGCAGTTTAGGACTAGCGGGAGGGCCTATATCTGGGGCCAACGTCCTGACTTTC CASSLGLAGGPISGANVLTF
many TRBJ1-5 TRBV20-1 NA TGCAGTGCTAGTGGGCCGGGGGCGTTAGGCAATCAGCCCCAGCATTTT CSASGPGALGNQPQHF
NA TRBJ1-5 TRBV7-9 NA TGTGCCAGCAGACCTAGGACGGGAAGCAATCAGCCCCAGCATTTT CASRPRTGSNQPQHF
few TRBJ1-5 TRBV12-3/TRBV12-4 NA TGTGCCAGCAGGGTCCACGGGGGGTTCAATCAGCCCCAGCATTTT CASRVHGGFNQPQHF
NA TRBJ2-1 TRBV27 TRBD2 TGTGCCAGCAGGCCCGTTAGCGGGAGAGTCGCCTACAATGAGCAGTTCTTC CASRPVSGRVAYNEQFF
few TRBJ1-2 TRBV4-1 TRBD1 TGCGCCAGCAGCCCACACGGACAGGGAGGGGTCTATGGCTACACCTTC CASSPHGQGGVYGYTF
few TRBJ2-7 TRBV3-1 NA TGTGCCAGCAGCCGCTCCCCCGGCGACGAGCAGTACTTC CASSRSPGDEQYF
NA TRBJ1-5 TRBV2 NA TGTGCCAGCAGGACCCGGTTAGGTTTGGATCAGCCCCAGCATTTT CASRTRLGLDQPQHF
few TRBJ2-5 TRBV20-1 TRBD2 TGCAGTGCTACCCCCGTTTGGCGTCGGGGGGGCCCCCAAGAGACCCAGTACTTC CSATPVWRRGGPQETQYF
few TRBJ2-1 TRBV6-5 NA TGTGCCAGCAGTTACGAGGGCAGGGGGGGCGCTTCTATACATGAGCAGTTCTTC CASSYEGRGGASIHEQFF
NA TRBJ2-1 TRBV7-9 TRBD2 TGTGCCAGCAGCTTTACTAGCGGGGATAGCTCCTACAATGAGCAGTTCTTC CASSFTSGDSSYNEQFF
once TRBJ1-1 TRBV4-2 NA TGTGCCAGCAGCCAAGACCTCCAGGGGAACACTGAAGCTTTCTTT CASSQDLQGNTEAFF
NA TRBJ2-1 TRBV5-1 TRBD2 TGCGCCAGCAATTTGGAGACTAGCGTCTACAATGAGCAGTTCTTC CASNLETSVYNEQFF